The 15 T cell receptor beta chains below all came from one sample that was sequenced in a study of T cell repertoires in cytomegalovirus infection. One entry per CDR3 protein results from TCRdb running MiXCR on the reads. The table includes 150,000 to 200,000 distinct CDR3 sequences, approximately 14% detected once. Sequencing input: PBMCs. The receptors stem from a human donor in good health (CMV status not recorded). Some clones in this sample may be carry-over from other donors' samples.

This chain links TRBV19 with TRBJ1-5; D uncertain. In germline, CDR1 is LNHDA, CDR2 SQIVND (reference sequence). The CDR3 is 14 amino acids. Trimming took 3 bases from V and 6 from J, leaving 12 bases between them. CDR3 region: CASSMERARQPQHF. In DNA, the CDR3 is TGTGCCAGTAGTATGGAGAGGGCTCGTCAGCCCCAGCATTTT.

This clonotype has a count of ten or more. The chain uses TRBV7-2 and TRBJ2-4; D gene unclear. Per germline, CDR1 SGHTA and CDR2 FQGNSA. CDR3 size: 13 residues. V lost 0 bases to trimming and J lost 4 bases, with 4 bases between them. CDR3 nucleotide sequence: TGTGCCAGCAGCTTAGCGGAGAAAAACATTCAGTACTTC. Translated: CASSLAEKNIQYF. Combining the CDR3 with reference TRBV7-2 and TRBJ2-4 gives the whole variable domain GAGVSQSPSNKVTEKGKDVELRCDPISGHTALYWYRQSLGQGLEFLIYFQGNSAPDKSGLPSDRFSAERTGGSVSTLTIQRTQQEDSAVYLCASSLAEKNIQYFGAGTRLSVL.

This clonotype occurred a few times. J is TRBJ2-6 and V is TRBV11-2; no firm D call. Germline V CDR1 and CDR2: SGHAT, FQNNGV. The CDR3 runs to 12 residues. Trimming removed 8 bases from V and 3 bases from J, with 5 bases in between. The CDR3 here is CASGIGANVLTF. The CDR3 bases are TGTGCCAGCGGTATTGGGGCCAACGTCCTGACTTTC.

There are many counts of this clonotype. This chain links TRBV7-2 with TRBJ2-7, with 8 bases that match TRBD1. Losses at the gene ends were 1 base for V and 3 bases for J; bases not matched to a gene: 17. The CDR3 has 19 residues. Germline V gene sequence: CDR1 SGHTA, CDR2 FQGNSA. The CDR3 here is CASSLDGTGALLLGYEQYF. The CDR3 region has the DNA TGTGCCAGCAGCTTAGATGGGACAGGAGCTTTACTACTAGGCTACGAGCAGTACTTC.

This clonotype has more than one count but fewer than ten. V and J are TRBV6-2 or TRBV6-3 and TRBJ2-7, with 7 bases that match TRBD1. The length of the CDR3 is 13 residues. The trim removed 5 bases at V and 3 bases at J, leaving 4 bases unmatched. Germline CDR1 is MNHEY and CDR2 is SVGEGT. This CDR3 reads CASSHRGFYEQYF. CDR3 sequence (DNA): TGTGCCAGCAGTCACAGGGGCTTCTACGAGCAGTACTTC.

Details on this clonotype: The conserved phenylalanine or tryptophan normally closing the CDR3 is absent here, so this likely arose from a read error. This chain connects TRBV20-1 to TRBJ1-1; 7 bases agree with TRBD1. Germline lookup yields CDR1 DFQATT and CDR2 SNEGSKA (reference sequence). The CDR3 is 14 amino acids. Trimming took 5 bases from V and 0 from J; bases not matched to a gene: 6. The CDR3 sequence: CSAAPQGLNTEAFV. DNA of the CDR3: TGCAGTGCTGCCCCACAGGGGTTGAACACTGAAGCTTTCGTT.

This clonotype has a count of ten or more. CDR3 amino acids: CASTAAGPNSPLHF. CDR3 DNA sequence: TGTGCCAGCACTGCGGCAGGGCCTAATTCACCCCTCCACTTT. The genes are TRBV12-3 or TRBV12-4 and TRBJ1-6, with D possibly TRBD1 on 5 matching bases. Trimming stripped 7 bases from V and 6 bases from J, with 13 bases between. This CDR3 contains 14 residues.

This clonotype was counted between two and nine times. The chain couples TRBV20-1 to TRBJ2-3; possible D gene TRBD2, 6 bases. CDR1 is DFQATT and CDR2 is SNEGSKA in the germline V gene (reference sequence). V lost 6 bases, J lost 6 bases, and 13 bases lay in between. The CDR3 length is 12 residues. The CDR3 reads CSAQTSADTQYF. Written as DNA, the CDR3 is TGCAGTGCCCAGACTAGTGCTGATACGCAGTATTTT.

This clonotype was seen a handful of times. The V and J genes are TRBV12-5 and TRBJ1-2, with D possibly TRBD1 on 6 matching bases. Deletions cut 5 bases from V and 8 bases from J, with 18 bases between. This CDR3 has 14 amino acids. Per germline, CDR1 LGHNT and CDR2 FRNRAP. In nucleotides, the CDR3 is TGTGCTAGTGGTCCCCCCCAGGGGATGCGGGGCTACACCTTC. It specifies CASGPPQGMRGYTF.

This chain uses TRBV14 with TRBJ1-6; D is unresolved. CDR3 length equals 12 residues. Germline V gene sequence: CDR1 SGHDN, CDR2 FVKESK. The germline V and J ends were trimmed by 0 bases and 13 bases, with 7 bases remaining between them. The CDR3, as DNA: TGTGCCAGCAGCCAAGATCTAACTCCCCTCCACTTT. Amino acids: CASSQDLTPLHF.

Ten or more counts support this clonotype. DNA for the CDR3: TGTGCCAGCAGCTTAGAACGGAGACAGGGCACAGATACGCAGTATTTT. Its translation is CASSLERRQGTDTQYF. The rearrangement uses TRBV7-2 and TRBJ2-3, with D possibly matching TRBD1 (6 bases). Deletions cut 1 base from V and 1 base from J, with 12 bases between. Germline CDR1 is SGHTA and CDR2 is FQGNSA. This CDR3 is built from 16 residues.

This clonotype was counted a few times. The V gene is TRBV27, the J gene TRBJ2-3; 9 bases are a match to TRBD1. V shed 3 bases and J 2 bases; nucleotides not matched to a gene: 9. The CDR3 runs 17 residues. Germline-derived CDR1 and CDR2 are MNHEY and SMNVEV (reference sequence). CDR3 coding DNA: TGTGCCAGCAGTTTCCAGACGGGACAGGGTGACACAGATACGCAGTATTTT. Translation gives CASSFQTGQGDTDTQYF.

This clonotype appeared many times. CDR3 coding DNA: TGTGCCAGCAGCCAGCGGGAGGCCGGGGAGCTGTTTTTT. This translates into CASSQREAGELFF. V usage is TRBV7-2 and J usage is TRBJ2-2; 9 bases agree with TRBD2. The CDR3 runs 13 residues. CDR1 and CDR2 from the germline V gene are SGHTA and FQGNSA. Trimming took 5 bases from V and 6 from J; bases not matched to a gene: 1.

This clonotype has just a few counts. The V call is TRBV12-5, the J call TRBJ1-5; D perhaps matches TRBD1 (5 bases). The germline V gene has CDR1 LGHNT and CDR2 FRNRAP. The V end lost 1 base, the J end lost 6 bases, and 16 bases lay between the germline ends. The CDR3 is 16 amino acids. The CDR3 DNA reads as TGTGCTAGTGGTTTGGGAACCGGGACCGGGGGTCAGCCCCAGCATTTT. This codes for CASGLGTGTGGQPQHF.

This clonotype was detected ten times or more. The V call is TRBV6-6, the J call TRBJ1-2, with D tentatively TRBD1 (5 bases). Trimming pared 10 bases from V and 1 base from J, leaving 10 bases between. Germline lookup yields CDR1 MNHNY and CDR2 SVGAGI (reference sequence). The CDR3 length is 12 residues. CDR3 sequence reads: CATGGINYGYTF. The DNA of the CDR3 is TGTGCCACCGGGGGGATTAACTATGGCTACACCTTC.